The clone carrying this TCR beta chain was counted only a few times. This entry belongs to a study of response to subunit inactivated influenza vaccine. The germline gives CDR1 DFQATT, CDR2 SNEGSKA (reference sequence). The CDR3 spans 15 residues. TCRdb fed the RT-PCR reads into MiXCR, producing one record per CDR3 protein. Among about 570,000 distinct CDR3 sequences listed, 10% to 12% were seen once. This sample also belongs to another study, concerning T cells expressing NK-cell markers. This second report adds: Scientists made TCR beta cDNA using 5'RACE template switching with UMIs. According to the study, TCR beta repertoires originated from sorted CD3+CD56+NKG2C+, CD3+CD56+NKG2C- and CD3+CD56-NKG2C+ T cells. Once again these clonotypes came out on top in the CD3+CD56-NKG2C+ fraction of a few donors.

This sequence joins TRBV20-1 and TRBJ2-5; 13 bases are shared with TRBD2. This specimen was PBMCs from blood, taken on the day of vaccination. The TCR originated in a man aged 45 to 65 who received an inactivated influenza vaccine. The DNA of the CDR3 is TGCAGCCATAAGGCGGGACTAGCGGGGTTAGAGACCCAGTACTTC. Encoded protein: CSHKAGLAGLETQYF.